A single sample is the source of the 5 T cell receptor beta chains below, sequenced in a study of regulatory T cells in long-lasting Graves disease (dated by TCRdb to about 2021). The library was prepared using multiplex PCR. Sequencing instrument: Illumina HiSeq 4000. TCR beta libraries were built with iRepertoire HTBI primers and Arm-PCR amplification of CDR3 regions. The raw public data were reprocessed by TCRdb itself: fastp quality trimming at Q25, MiXCR clonotype calling, in-frame beta chains only. Identical CDR3 protein sequences are pooled into one entry, listed with their most common genes and DNA. Counted in this sample were 350,000 to 500,000 distinct CDR3 sequences; 14% of them appeared once. The top ten hold roughly 18% of the sample. According to the study, the label for this sample's time point signals: newly diagnosed GD, antithyroid drugs for less than 3 months. RNA was extracted from PBMCs in TRIzol for both TCR sequencing and RNA sequencing.

These data are also associated with another study on T cells in Graves' hyperthyroidism and ophthalmopathy.

The sample here was peripheral blood mononuclear cells (PBMCs), taken at new diagnosis, from a patient treated with antithyroid drugs. These receptors all come from a woman aged 50 to 60 with Graves disease. Donor details come from another sample of the same person, matched by shared clones.

The chain combines TRBV10-2 with TRBJ1-5; possible D gene TRBD1, 6 bases. Deletions cut 3 bases from V and 6 bases from J, with 12 bases between. CDR3 length: 14 amino acids. The germline V gene encodes CDR1 WSHSY and CDR2 SAAADI. DNA of the CDR3: TGCGCCAGCAGTGACCACAGGGATACTCAGCCCCAGCATTTT. As protein: CASSDHRDTQPQHF.

This clonotype was counted ten times or more. The chain couples TRBV11-1 to TRBJ2-2, with D maybe TRBD1 (6 bases). V dropped 2 bases and J dropped 2 bases, with 9 bases sitting between them. CDR1 and CDR2 from the germline V gene are SGHAT and FQDESV (reference sequence). The CDR3 is 15 amino acids. The CDR3 here is CASSLYRANTGELFF. CDR3 DNA sequence: TGTGCCAGCAGCTTATACAGGGCCAACACCGGGGAGCTGTTTTTT.

CDR3 protein: CASRTSGTLRGTQYF. CDR3 DNA: TGTGCCAGCAGAACGTCCGGGACACTTAGGGGGACCCAGTACTTC. This chain connects TRBV6-1 to TRBJ2-5, with TRBD1 as a possible D gene (6 bases). Germline V gene lookup returns CDR1 MNHNS and CDR2 SASEGT. This CDR3 spans 15 amino acids. Between the trimmed V and J ends, which lost 6 bases and 7 bases, there was a span of 21 bases.

This clonotype was seen ten or more times. The chain carries TRBV28 and TRBJ2-4; possible D gene TRBD1, 5 bases. Deletions cut 4 bases from V and 0 bases from J, with 10 bases between. CDR1 and CDR2 (germline): MDHEN, SYDVKM. This CDR3 comprises 15 residues. The CDR3 DNA reads TGTGCCAGCAGTTCCACAGGCATAGCCAAAAACATTCAGTACTTC. Translation gives CASSSTGIAKNIQYF. Full variable domain (remainder filled in from reference TRBV28 and TRBJ2-4): DVKVTQSSRYLVKRTGEKVFLECVQDMDHENMFWYRQDPGLGLRLIYFSYDVKMKEKGDIPEGYSVSREKKERFSLILESASTNQTSMYLCASSSTGIAKNIQYFGAGTRLSVL.

This clonotype was found many times. This chain joins TRBV7-2 and TRBJ2-3; either TRBD1 or TRBD2 may fit D (5 bases each). Looked up from germline, CDR1 is SGHTA and CDR2 is FQGNSA. Between the trimmed V and J ends, which lost 5 bases and 2 bases, there was a span of 14 bases. The CDR3 runs to 15 residues. CDR3 in amino acids: CASSRRLGPTDTQYF. In DNA form, the CDR3 reads TGTGCCAGCAGCCGCCGGTTGGGACCCACAGATACGCAGTATTTT.